Below are 29 T cell receptor beta chains sequenced from a single sample in a study of technical replicates of blood from a handful of donors. The assay was immunoSEQ multiplex PCR, and TCRdb's table has in-frame clones only and misses some. The sample yields 60,000 to 90,000 clones, 97% seen once. The sample comprised T cells isolated from PBMCs. These receptors all come from a human donor in good health.

The genes are TRBV11-3 and TRBJ2-2; 9 positions match TRBD2. This CDR3 region has 15 residues. Germline CDR1 reads SGHNT; CDR2 reads YENEEA. V shed 5 bases, J shed 5 bases, and the junction held 6 bases outside the gene matches. The DNA of the CDR3 is TGTGCCAGCAGCCCCCATAGCGGGAGAACCGGGGAGCTGTTTTTT. Its protein is CASSPHSGRTGELFF.

The V call is TRBV19, the J call TRBJ2-2; 10 bases line up with TRBD1. V lost 7 bases to trimming and J lost 4 bases; unmatched junction nucleotides: 3. This CDR3 is 14 amino acids long. Germline CDR1 and CDR2: LNHDA and SQIVND (reference sequence). CDR3 sequence: CASKGQGFTGELFF. Here the CDR3 DNA reads TGTGCCAGTAAGGGACAGGGGTTCACCGGGGAGCTGTTTTTT.

The chain has TRBV6-5 and TRBJ1-1; D may be TRBD1 (5 bases). Trimming shortened V by 0 bases and J by 10 bases, and 15 bases separated the two germline ends. CDR3 length equals 14 residues. The germline V gene encodes CDR1 MNHEY and CDR2 SVGAGI. The CDR3 reads CASSYSERAGGAFF. The CDR3 DNA sequence: TGTGCCAGCAGTTACTCAGAACGGGCCGGGGGAGCTTTCTTT.

V is TRBV28 and J is TRBJ1-3; D is unresolved. The V and J ends lost 7 bases and 4 bases respectively, with 11 bases between them. CDR1 and CDR2 (germline): MDHEN, SYDVKM. The CDR3 has 13 amino acids. In DNA form, the CDR3 reads TGTGCCAGCACTCCCCCGCAGGGAAACACCATATATTTT. It specifies CASTPPQGNTIYF. Full variable domain (remainder filled in from reference TRBV28 and TRBJ1-3): DVKVTQSSRYLVKRTGEKVFLECVQDMDHENMFWYRQDPGLGLRLIYFSYDVKMKEKGDIPEGYSVSREKKERFSLILESASTNQTSMYLCASTPPQGNTIYFGEGSWLTVV.

The rearrangement joins TRBV7-2 to TRBJ2-1, with 9 bases matching TRBD2. V shed 5 bases and J 6 bases; nucleotides not matched to a gene: 8. Germline V CDR1 and CDR2: SGHTA, FQGNSA. The CDR3 spans 15 residues. The CDR3 bases are TGTGCCAGCAGCCCCTGGGGAGCGGGGGGCAATGAGCAGTTCTTC. The encoded protein is CASSPWGAGGNEQFF.

DNA for the CDR3: TGCGCCAGCAGCCAATCGCTCCCCGAAAACCCAGCGCCTCACGAGCAGTACTTC. Protein sequence: CASSQSLPENPAPHEQYF. The gene calls are TRBV4-1 and TRBJ2-7, with D unclear. V was pared by 2 bases and J by 5 bases, with 25 bases between. The germline gives CDR1 MGHRA, CDR2 YSYEKL. The CDR3 spans 18 residues.

The CDR3 region is CASSLQGRTYEQYF. The CDR3 DNA reads as TGTGCCAGCAGCTTACAGGGTCGGACCTACGAGCAGTACTTC. This chain uses TRBV6-5 with TRBJ2-7; tentative D call: TRBD1 (6 bases). The CDR3 extends over 14 amino acids. The V gene's germline CDR1 is MNHEY and CDR2 SVGAGI. V lost 6 bases and J 2 bases, leaving 14 bases between the germline ends.

The genes are TRBV18 and TRBJ2-2, with 7 bases identical to TRBD2. The CDR3 has 17 amino acids. V shed 0 bases, J shed 0 bases, and the junction held 4 bases outside the gene matches. The germline gives CDR1 KGHSH, CDR2 LQKENI. CDR3 loop: CASSPPGAGTNTGELFF. CDR3 sequence (DNA): TGTGCCAGCTCACCACCGGGAGCGGGAACGAACACCGGGGAGCTGTTTTTT. Supplemented by reference TRBV18 and TRBJ2-2, the full variable domain reads NAGVMQNPRHLVRRRGQEARLRCSPMKGHSHVYWYRQLPEEGLKFMVYLQKENIIDESGMPKERFSAEFPKEGPSILRIQQVVRGDSAAYFCASSPPGAGTNTGELFFGEGSRLTVL.

The rearrangement joins TRBV28 to TRBJ1-2; 7 positions match TRBD1. The CDR3 spans 17 residues. Trimming removed 8 bases from V and 0 bases from J; junction bases left unmatched: 15. CDR1 and CDR2 (germline): MDHEN, SYDVKM. The CDR3 here is CASEYLKTGLTNYGYTF. The CDR3 nucleotides are TGTGCCAGCGAGTATTTGAAGACAGGGCTGACTAACTATGGCTACACCTTC.

J is TRBJ2-7 and V is TRBV7-9, with 7 bases matching TRBD2. Looked up from germline, CDR1 is SEHNR and CDR2 is FQNEAQ (reference sequence). The CDR3 extends over 15 amino acids. With 7 bases clipped from V and 7 bases from J, the junction kept 16 bases outside the gene matches. The CDR3 region has the DNA TGTGCCAGCAACGGCGTGGCGGGAGTGACGGGGGAGCAGTACTTC. This gives the protein CASNGVAGVTGEQYF.

This clone was picked up one time. V and J are TRBV9 and TRBJ1-4; 7 positions match TRBD1. This CDR3 contains 15 residues. V shed 4 bases, J shed 6 bases, and the junction held 9 bases outside the gene matches. Germline V gene sequence: CDR1 SGDLS, CDR2 YYNGEE. CDR3 nucleotides: TGTGCCAGCAGCTCCTGGACAGGCAGCGATGAAAAACTGTTTTTT. It is translated as CASSSWTGSDEKLFF.

CDR3 sequence: CASSPREGHNEQFF. Written as DNA, the CDR3 is TGTGCCAGCAGTCCCAGGGAGGGACACAATGAGCAGTTCTTC. The chain joins TRBV27 to TRBJ2-1; the match to TRBD2 covers 7 bases. The CDR3 extends over 14 amino acids. Germline V lookup: CDR1 MNHEY, CDR2 SMNVEV (reference sequence). The V and J ends lost 5 bases and 5 bases, in that order; junction bases with no gene match: 6.

This sequence joins TRBV11-2 and TRBJ2-7; D is ambiguous. V lost 1 base and J lost 3, with 7 bases in between. The germline V gene has CDR1 SGHAT and CDR2 FQNNGV. The CDR3 has 13 residues. This CDR3 is CASSLGAVYEQYF. The CDR3 coding sequence is TGTGCCAGCAGCTTAGGGGCAGTCTACGAGCAGTACTTC.

V gene TRBV7-3 combines with J gene TRBJ2-1; D might be TRBD2 (6 bases). Trimming stripped 5 bases from V and 0 bases from J, with 23 bases between. The CDR3 has 19 amino acids. Looked up from germline, CDR1 is SGHTA and CDR2 is FQGTGA. For the CDR3, the DNA is TGTGCCAGCAGCCCCCATGTGGGTCCAGGGACTTCCTCCTACAATGAGCAGTTCTTC. Amino acids: CASSPHVGPGTSSYNEQFF.

About this clone: A junction end diverges from the germline sequence, so it may reflect a read error. The genes are TRBV27 and TRBJ1-2, with D possibly being TRBD1 (6 bases). The CDR3 has 14 amino acids. CDR1 MNHEY and CDR2 SMNVEV come from the germline V gene (reference sequence). The CDR3 DNA reads as TGTGCCAGCAGCTTATCGCAGGGGAACTATGGCTACACCTTC. Its protein is CASSLSQGNYGYTF.

The rearrangement joins TRBV6-5 to TRBJ2-1, with TRBD1 matching over 11 bases. The ends lost 2 bases at V and 9 bases at J; junction bases unmatched: 6. The CDR3 loop spans 15 amino acids. Germline CDR1 MNHEY, CDR2 SVGAGI. CDR3 protein: CASSYLRTGGSEQFF. The DNA for the CDR3 is TGTGCCAGCAGTTACCTACGGACAGGGGGCAGTGAGCAGTTCTTC.

The chain uses TRBV6-6 and TRBJ1-1; D gene unclear. The CDR3 extends over 11 amino acids. The V and J ends lost 7 bases and 7 bases respectively, with 10 bases between them. Looked up from germline, CDR1 is MNHNY and CDR2 is SVGAGI (reference sequence). CDR3 DNA: TGTGCCAGCACCCTAGGAGATGAAGCTTTCTTT. This codes for CASTLGDEAFF.

This rearrangement joins TRBV7-2 to TRBJ2-3, with 12 bases identical to TRBD2. Trimming removed 6 bases from V and 7 bases from J; junction bases left unmatched: 8. Germline CDR1 is SGHTA and CDR2 is FQGNSA. This CDR3 is 15 amino acids long. CDR3 sequence: CASSVGLAGKNTQYF. The CDR3, as DNA: TGTGCCAGCAGTGTGGGACTAGCGGGTAAAAATACGCAGTATTTT.

The genes are TRBV11-2 and TRBJ2-5, with TRBD1 matching 8 bases. The CDR3 spans 16 residues. Per the germline V gene, CDR1 is SGHAT and CDR2 is FQNNGV. With 4 bases clipped from V and 3 bases from J, the junction kept 10 bases outside the gene matches. CDR3 sequence: CASSSLMLQGEETQYF. The DNA of the CDR3 is TGTGCCAGCAGCTCCCTAATGTTACAGGGGGAAGAGACCCAGTACTTC. Full variable domain (missing parts from reference TRBV11-2 and TRBJ2-5): EAGVAQSPRYKIIEKRQSVAFWCNPISGHATLYWYQQILGQGPKLLIQFQNNGVVDDSQLPKDRFSAERLKGVDSTLKIQPAKLEDSAVYLCASSSLMLQGEETQYFGPGTRLLVL.

The rearrangement joins TRBV2 to TRBJ2-7; D may be TRBD1 (6 bases). Germline CDR1 SNHLY, CDR2 FYNNEI. V was cut by 7 bases and J by 3 bases, with 13 bases left in between. The CDR3 covers 13 residues. The CDR3, as DNA: TGTGCCAGCAAAGACAGGTCCCTCTACGAGCAGTACTTC. It translates to CASKDRSLYEQYF.

The V and J genes are TRBV7-9 and TRBJ2-7; TRBD2 aligns across 8 bases. This CDR3 contains 16 residues. J was trimmed by 0 bases and V by 2 bases; bases with no gene match: 6. Germline assignment: CDR1 SEHNR and CDR2 FQNEAQ (reference sequence). CDR3 in amino acids: CASSLSGGARSYEQYF. CDR3 bases: TGTGCCAGCAGCTTATCCGGGGGGGCCCGCTCCTACGAGCAGTACTTC.

The chain joins TRBV19 to TRBJ1-5; D gene ambiguous. With 6 bases removed from V and 0 bases from J, the gap between germline ends came to 12 bases. CDR1 LNHDA and CDR2 SQIVND come from the germline V gene (reference sequence). This CDR3 is built from 15 residues. CDR3 DNA sequence: TGTGCCAGTAGGACGAGGCACAATAGCAATCAGCCCCAGCATTTT. Its protein product is CASRTRHNSNQPQHF.

This chain connects TRBV15 to TRBJ1-5; D possibly corresponds to TRBD1 (5 bases). Trimming removed 5 bases from V and 4 bases from J, with 12 bases in between. From germline, CDR1 is LNHNV and CDR2 YYDKDF (reference sequence). The CDR3 is made up of 14 amino acids. The CDR3 reads CATSHGRGNQPQHF. Here the CDR3 DNA reads TGTGCCACCAGCCACGGACGGGGGAATCAGCCCCAGCATTTT.

This clone was seen a single time. This chain links TRBV5-4 with TRBJ2-7; D gene uncertain. The CDR3 loop spans 14 amino acids. The ends were cut back, 7 bases at V and 2 bases at J, with 16 bases in the middle. Germline V lookup: CDR1 SGHNT, CDR2 YYREEE (reference sequence). The DNA for the CDR3 is TGTGCCAGCCATGGCACAAACCCACCCTACGAGCAGTACTTC. Translated: CASHGTNPPYEQYF.

The chain has TRBV11-3 and TRBJ2-7; D may be TRBD2 (5 bases). Germline V gives CDR1 SGHNT, CDR2 YENEEA. This CDR3 region has 15 residues. Trimming stripped 3 bases from V and 2 bases from J, with 14 bases between. The CDR3 DNA sequence: TGTGCCAGCAGCTTCGGCCTAGCAGGCACCTACGAGCAGTACTTC. Residues: CASSFGLAGTYEQYF.

This clone was seen a single time. This chain uses TRBV6-4 with TRBJ1-3, with TRBD1 identical over 10 bases. CDR1 is MRHNA, CDR2 SNTAGT, per germline. Unmatched junction bases numbered 12, after V lost 7 bases and J lost 3 bases. CDR3 length: 17 amino acids. CDR3 protein: CASNPPPTGGFGNTIYF. Here the CDR3 DNA reads TGTGCCAGCAACCCTCCTCCGACAGGGGGCTTTGGAAACACCATATATTTT.

The genes are TRBV5-1 and TRBJ2-1; TRBD2 matches 13 bases. The CDR3 loop spans 14 amino acids. Trimming cost V 1 base and J 11 bases; bases outside gene matches: 3. Per germline, CDR1 SGHRS and CDR2 YFSETQ. The CDR3 coding sequence is TGCGCCAGCAGCTTGAAACTAGCGGGGGGGCAGCAGTTCTTC. Translating gives CASSLKLAGGQQFF. Complete variable domain (other parts from reference TRBV5-1 and TRBJ2-1): KAGVTQTPRYLIKTRGQQVTLSCSPISGHRSVSWYQQTPGQGLQFLFEYFSETQRNKGNFPGRFSGRQFSNSRSEMNVSTLELGDSALYLCASSLKLAGGQQFFGPGTRLTVL.

The V and J genes are TRBV9 and TRBJ1-1; D is perhaps TRBD1 (6 bases). The CDR3 is 14 residues long. The V and J ends lost 3 bases and 3 bases respectively, with 12 bases between them. The germline V gene encodes CDR1 SGDLS and CDR2 YYNGEE. In nucleotides, the CDR3 is TGTGCCAGCAGCGCCGGTCGACAGGACACTGAAGCTTTCTTT. The encoded protein is CASSAGRQDTEAFF.

The chain carries TRBV4-1 and TRBJ2-1; 7 bases are shared with TRBD1. The CDR3 spans 14 residues. Trimming cost V 4 bases and J 5 bases; bases outside gene matches: 5. Germline values: CDR1 MGHRA, CDR2 YSYEKL. The CDR3 DNA sequence: TGCGCCAGCAGCCGCCCGGGACAGAACAATGAGCAGTTCTTC. Protein sequence: CASSRPGQNNEQFF.